One and the same sample provided the 20 T cell receptor beta chains below, sequenced in a study of OX40 agonist ivuxolimab in advanced cancers. Here immunoSEQ multiplex PCR was the method, and the copy in TCRdb shows in-frame clones only, minus some. The table has tens of thousands of clones, approximately 90% seen once. Source: CD4+ or CD8+ T cells sorted from blood, taken in a trial of the OX40 agonist ivuxolimab. The receptors here all came from an adult with an advanced solid tumor such as melanoma, head and neck, liver or kidney cancer.

The rearrangement uses TRBV7-2 and TRBJ2-7; D is undetermined. Germline CDR1 and CDR2: SGHTA and FQGNSA. This CDR3 is 15 amino acids long. Trimming took off 5 bases at V and 7 bases at J, with 21 bases between the two ends. The CDR3 DNA sequence: TGTGCCAGCAGCCCGAGACGCGGCCAGTCGGTGGAGCAGTACTTC. It codes for CASSPRRGQSVEQYF.

This rearrangement joins TRBV19 to TRBJ2-1; 9 bases line up with TRBD2. The CDR3 covers 18 residues. Per germline, CDR1 LNHDA and CDR2 SQIVND (reference sequence). After removal of 9 bases from V and 0 bases from J, the junction contained 15 bases not matched to a gene. Here the CDR3 DNA reads TGTGCCAGCTCACCACTTAGCGGGAGTATCCCCTCCTACAATGAGCAGTTCTTC. Translating gives CASSPLSGSIPSYNEQFF. Full variable domain (missing parts from reference TRBV19 and TRBJ2-1): DGGITQSPKYLFRKEGQNVTLSCEQNLNHDAMYWYRQDPGQGLRLIYYSQIVNDFQKGDIAEGYSVSREKKESFPLTVTSAQKNPTAFYLCASSPLSGSIPSYNEQFFGPGTRLTVL.

J is TRBJ2-2 and V is TRBV29-1, with 7 bases identical to TRBD2. The CDR3 is 12 residues long. The V segment lost 7 bases and the J segment 4 bases; nucleotides outside the gene matches: 3. In germline, CDR1 is SQVTM, CDR2 ANQGSEA. This CDR3 is CSGGRATGELFF. DNA of the CDR3: TGCAGCGGGGGGAGGGCCACCGGGGAGCTGTTTTTT.

CDR3 protein: CASSNGDKGNTEAFF. The CDR3 region has the DNA TGTGCCAGTAGTAATGGGGACAAAGGGAACACTGAAGCTTTCTTT. V usage is TRBV19 and J usage is TRBJ1-1, with a weak D call TRBD1 (6 bases). Trimming removed 4 bases at V and 1 base at J, with 13 bases between. The CDR3 length is 15 residues. Per germline, CDR1 LNHDA and CDR2 SQIVND (reference sequence).

CDR3 amino acids: CASSFLSGEVAVGYTF. The CDR3, as DNA: TGTGCCAGCAGCTTTTTGTCAGGGGAAGTGGCAGTGGGCTACACCTTC. The chain carries TRBV5-8 and TRBJ1-2; tentative D call: TRBD1 (6 bases). The CDR3 has 16 amino acids. The V and J ends lost 2 bases and 8 bases respectively, with 22 bases between them. CDR1 SGHTS and CDR2 YDEGEE come from the germline V gene.

The gene calls are TRBV7-2 and TRBJ2-1; D call uncertain. This CDR3 has 13 residues. Germline V gives CDR1 SGHTA, CDR2 FQGNSA. Trimming removed 4 bases from V and 6 bases from J, with 10 bases in between. CDR3 nucleotides: TGTGCCAGCAGCTCGTACCCCCCCAATGAGCAGTTCTTC. This codes for CASSSYPPNEQFF.

V is TRBV28 and J is TRBJ1-2, with 9 bases fitting TRBD1. Per germline, CDR1 MDHEN and CDR2 SYDVKM. V dropped 5 bases and J dropped 8; count of bases not matched to a gene: 12. The CDR3 is 15 residues long. In nucleotides, the CDR3 is TGTGCCAGCAGTACCTCGGGACAGGGAAGAGGCGGCTACACCTTC. Encoded protein: CASSTSGQGRGGYTF.

The gene calls are TRBV29-1 and TRBJ2-7; unclear D gene. The V end lost 4 bases, the J end lost 7 bases, and 11 bases lay between the germline ends. This CDR3 region has 11 residues. The germline V gene encodes CDR1 SQVTM and CDR2 ANQGSEA. In nucleotides, the CDR3 is TGCAGCGTTGCTGGGATGGGGGAGCAGTACTTC. This sequence encodes CSVAGMGEQYF.

This clone was observed a handful of times. The chain couples TRBV10-3 to TRBJ1-1, with D tentatively TRBD1 (5 bases). V dropped 8 bases and J dropped 2 bases, with 9 bases sitting between them. Germline V gene sequence: CDR1 ENHRY, CDR2 SYGVKD. The CDR3 has 12 residues. CDR3 loop: CAIHGTNTEAFF. Written as DNA, the CDR3 is TGTGCCATCCATGGGACCAACACTGAAGCTTTCTTT.

The V gene is TRBV18, the J gene TRBJ1-5; D gene uncertain. V lost 2 bases and J lost 1, with 12 bases in between. Germline CDR1 is KGHSH and CDR2 is LQKENI. This CDR3 has 16 amino acids. The CDR3 sequence: CASSPGNPKSNQPQHF. CDR3 nucleotide sequence: TGTGCCAGCTCACCAGGGAACCCAAAGAGCAATCAGCCCCAGCATTTT.

V usage is TRBV4-2 and J usage is TRBJ2-1, with 16 bases that match TRBD2. Trimming removed 4 bases from V and 7 bases from J; junction bases left unmatched: 10. Germline V gives CDR1 LGHNA, CDR2 YNFKEQ. CDR3 length: 18 residues. The CDR3 reads CASSRVGTSGGATNEQFF. The CDR3 DNA sequence: TGTGCCAGCAGCCGGGTAGGGACTAGCGGGGGGGCTACAAATGAGCAGTTCTTC.

For this clone: The junction departs from the called germline gene at one end, perhaps through a read error. The chain uses TRBV7-7 and TRBJ2-5; the D gene could be TRBD1 or TRBD2 (5 bases each). Looked up from germline, CDR1 is SSHAT and CDR2 is FNYEAQ (reference sequence). The CDR3 extends over 15 amino acids. This CDR3 is CASSLGVQRQETQYF. The CDR3 DNA follows: TGTGCTAGCAGCTTAGGGGTCCAGCGGCAAGAGACCCAGTACTTC.

The V gene is TRBV7-3, the J gene TRBJ2-2; 13 positions match TRBD2. The CDR3 has 19 amino acids. Germline lookup yields CDR1 SGHTA and CDR2 FQGTGA. The V segment lost 6 bases and the J segment 0 bases; nucleotides outside the gene matches: 10. The CDR3 here is CASSQQGLAGLANTGELFF. The CDR3 nucleotides are TGTGCCAGCAGTCAACAGGGACTAGCGGGACTCGCGAACACCGGGGAGCTGTTTTTT. Based on the CDR3 plus reference TRBV7-3 and TRBJ2-2, the full variable domain is GAGVSQTPSNKVTEKGKYVELRCDPISGHTALYWYRQSLGQGPEFLIYFQGTGAADDSGLPNDRFFAVRPEGSVSTLKIQRTERGDSAVYLCASSQQGLAGLANTGELFFGEGSRLTVL.

The chain recombines TRBV7-2 with TRBJ2-3; TRBD2 aligns across 9 bases. CDR1 SGHTA and CDR2 FQGNSA come from the germline V gene. J gave up 9 bases and V 3 bases, and 7 bases lay outside the gene matches. This CDR3 has 14 residues. DNA of the CDR3: TGTGCCAGCAGCTTCAATCCGGGACTAGCAACGCAGTATTTT. This sequence encodes CASSFNPGLATQYF.

J is TRBJ2-7 and V is TRBV5-1; 11 bases fit TRBD2. CDR1 and CDR2 from the germline V gene are SGHRS and YFSETQ. The CDR3 has 17 residues. V lost 1 base, J lost 2 bases, and 8 bases stayed unmatched. Written as DNA, the CDR3 is TGCGCCAGCAGCTTGACCACTAGCGGGAGTACACCCTACGAGCAGTACTTC. Amino acid sequence: CASSLTTSGSTPYEQYF.

The chain has TRBV18 and TRBJ2-1; the D is unclear. The ends were cut back, 2 bases at V and 7 bases at J, with 15 bases in the middle. Looked up from germline, CDR1 is KGHSH and CDR2 is LQKENI. The length of the CDR3 is 15 residues. The CDR3 sequence is CASSPVFGPRNEQFF. CDR3 sequence (DNA): TGTGCCAGCTCACCAGTTTTTGGGCCGAGGAATGAGCAGTTCTTC.

J is TRBJ1-2 and V is TRBV10-3; D remains ambiguous. Germline V lookup: CDR1 ENHRY, CDR2 SYGVKD. This CDR3 has 15 residues. V was shortened by 3 bases and J by 4 bases, with 15 bases between the two germline ends. CDR3 DNA: TGTGCCATCAGTGAAGTGACGGGGTCCGGCTATGGCTACACCTTC. Its protein is CAISEVTGSGYGYTF.

The rearrangement links TRBV7-3 to TRBJ2-5; TRBD2 agrees at 13 bases. The V and J ends lost 1 base and 4 bases, in that order; junction bases with no gene match: 3. This CDR3 has 16 amino acids. The germline V gene encodes CDR1 SGHTA and CDR2 FQGTGA. The CDR3 bases are TGTGCCAGCAGCTTAATGACTAGCGGGGGGCTAGAGACCCAGTACTTC. Protein sequence: CASSLMTSGGLETQYF.

J is TRBJ2-2 and V is TRBV27; D call uncertain. Germline CDR1 MNHEY, CDR2 SMNVEV (reference sequence). The CDR3 is made up of 15 amino acids. V dropped 1 base and J dropped 8 bases, with 14 bases sitting between them. The CDR3 sequence is CASSLLAAAMGELFF. The DNA for the CDR3 is TGTGCCAGCAGTTTATTGGCAGCAGCTATGGGGGAGCTGTTTTTT.

The V and J genes are TRBV18 and TRBJ2-5; the D call may be TRBD1 or TRBD2 (5 bases each). Germline loops: CDR1 KGHSH, CDR2 LQKENI. V was shortened by 5 bases and J by 2 bases, with 18 bases between the two germline ends. This CDR3 comprises 16 residues. CDR3 sequence reads: CASSSGSTGSQETQYF. For the CDR3, the DNA is TGTGCCAGCTCATCAGGGAGCACAGGATCTCAAGAGACCCAGTACTTC.